The next 26 T cell receptor beta chains were all read from a single sample in a study of shared clonotypes between healthy human individuals. This table comes from immunoSEQ multiplex PCR, and its TCRdb copy is limited to in-frame clones, with some not included. The sample records millions of clones, just under 95% being singletons. Selected positively for CCR7 and CD45RO-negative, naive CD8 cells excluded terminally differentiated effector memory CD45RA+ cells. The sequenced sample consisted of naive CD8+ T cells sorted from blood. These receptors were obtained from a man between 18 and 29 years old in good health.

The V call is TRBV4-2, the J call TRBJ1-4; 8 bases are shared with TRBD1. Germline trimming cut 2 bases from V and 8 bases from J; bases unmatched to any gene: 7. Looked up from germline, CDR1 is LGHNA and CDR2 is YNFKEQ. The CDR3 extends over 15 amino acids. This CDR3 is CASSQPGTGWEKLFF. For the CDR3, the DNA is TGTGCCAGCAGCCAACCCGGGACAGGTTGGGAAAAACTGTTTTTT.

V is TRBV6-1 and J is TRBJ1-5, with 7 bases fitting TRBD1. This CDR3 has 16 residues. CDR1 and CDR2 (germline): MNHNS, SASEGT. The ends lost 3 bases at V and 1 base at J; junction bases unmatched: 6. CDR3 sequence (DNA): TGTGCCAGCAGTGACCTGACAGGGACCAGCAATCAGCCCCAGCATTTT. It encodes CASSDLTGTSNQPQHF.

The chain couples TRBV4-1 to TRBJ1-6; D remains unclear. CDR1 is MGHRA, CDR2 YSYEKL, per germline. The CDR3 is 15 amino acids. Trimming pared 0 bases from V and 10 bases from J, leaving 13 bases between. CDR3 nucleotides: TGCGCCAGCAGCCAAGAGGGAGGGTTTCAGTCACCCCTCCACTTT. This sequence encodes CASSQEGGFQSPLHF.

Points on this clone: The sample contains more than one DNA sequence encoding this CDR3. The J gene is TRBJ2-4, the V gene TRBV7-3, with D maybe TRBD1 (6 bases). Germline V lookup: CDR1 SGHTA, CDR2 FQGTGA. There are 13 residues in the CDR3. Trimming took off 0 bases at V and 7 bases at J, with 7 bases between the two ends. For the CDR3, the DNA is TGTGCCAGCAGCTTAACGCAGGGGAACATTCAGTACTTC. It translates to CASSLTQGNIQYF.

As DNA, the CDR3 is TGTGCCAGCAGCTCGACAGGGGCCAGGGCCCCTCCAACTAATGAAAAACTGTTTTTT. Amino acids: CASSSTGARAPPTNEKLFF. The V call is TRBV7-9, the J call TRBJ1-4; 8 bases match TRBD1. There are 19 residues in the CDR3. The trim removed 4 bases at V and 0 bases at J, leaving 13 bases unmatched. The germline V gene encodes CDR1 SEHNR and CDR2 FQNEAQ (reference sequence).

The V gene is TRBV9, the J gene TRBJ2-3, with D possibly called TRBD1 or TRBD2 (6 bases each). V lost 6 bases, J lost 2 bases, and 16 bases lay in between. The CDR3 has 15 amino acids. Germline CDR1 and CDR2: SGDLS and YYNGEE. DNA for the CDR3: TGTGCCAGCACCACCGGGGGACACGACACAGATACGCAGTATTTT. Protein: CASTTGGHDTDTQYF.

This sequence joins TRBV29-1 and TRBJ2-1, with 8 bases lining up with TRBD2. This CDR3 is built from 10 residues. V gave up 6 bases and J gave up 10 bases; unmatched junction bases: 2. Per the germline V gene, CDR1 is SQVTM and CDR2 is ANQGSEA. The CDR3 region is CSVREGEQFF. CDR3 DNA sequence: TGCAGCGTACGGGAGGGAGAGCAGTTCTTC.

This clone was seen once. The chain is built from TRBV19 and TRBJ2-2; 9 bases are a match to TRBD2. The germline gives CDR1 LNHDA, CDR2 SQIVND (reference sequence). CDR3 length: 14 amino acids. V gave up 5 bases and J gave up 6 bases; unmatched junction bases: 4. CDR3 coding DNA: TGTGCCAGTAGTTATAGCGGGGGCCCCGGGGAGCTGTTTTTT. Its translation: CASSYSGGPGELFF.

This chain uses TRBV18 with TRBJ1-5; D gene unclear. Germline-derived CDR1 and CDR2 are KGHSH and LQKENI. The CDR3 runs 14 residues. Trimming shortened V by 5 bases and J by 0 bases, and 8 bases separated the two germline ends. CDR3 loop: CASSGQNSNQPQHF. Here the CDR3 DNA reads TGTGCCAGCTCAGGTCAAAATAGCAATCAGCCCCAGCATTTT.

The chain recombines TRBV28 with TRBJ2-7, with TRBD2 identical over 9 bases. The CDR3 extends over 16 amino acids. Trimming took 6 bases from V and 0 from J; bases not matched to a gene: 9. Germline V gives CDR1 MDHEN, CDR2 SYDVKM. The DNA for the CDR3 is TGTGCCAGCAGCTTACTTCTAGCGGGAAACTCCTACGAGCAGTACTTC. The encoded protein is CASSLLLAGNSYEQYF.

J is TRBJ2-2 and V is TRBV5-1, with 8 bases that match TRBD2. Germline loops: CDR1 SGHRS, CDR2 YFSETQ. The CDR3 extends over 16 amino acids. V shed 5 bases, J shed 5 bases, and the junction held 11 bases outside the gene matches. The CDR3 region has the DNA TGCGCCAGCAGTGCTGCTGGCGGGGGGATTACCGGGGAGCTGTTTTTT. Its translation: CASSAAGGGITGELFF.

Comments on this clone: Other DNA sequences in the same sample also yield this CDR3. The rearrangement uses TRBV27 and TRBJ1-5; TRBD1 might be the D (6 bases). Trimming removed 6 bases at V and 4 bases at J, with 10 bases between. CDR3 length: 13 residues. CDR1 MNHEY and CDR2 SMNVEV come from the germline V gene (reference sequence). This CDR3 reads CASSPDSNQPQHF. The CDR3 DNA follows: TGTGCCAGCAGCCCGGACAGTAATCAGCCCCAGCATTTT.

This clone was observed once. V gene TRBV27 combines with J gene TRBJ2-3; 12 nucleotides align to TRBD2. The CDR3 has 16 amino acids. CDR1 and CDR2 from the germline V gene are MNHEY and SMNVEV (reference sequence). The V segment lost 7 bases and the J segment 4 bases; nucleotides outside the gene matches: 9. The CDR3 protein is CASKLAGGGWADTQYF. In nucleotides, the CDR3 is TGTGCCAGCAAACTAGCGGGAGGAGGTTGGGCAGATACGCAGTATTTT.

The CDR3 region is CASTWGSETQYF. The CDR3 DNA reads as TGTGCCAGCACATGGGGGAGCGAGACCCAGTACTTC. This chain links TRBV2 with TRBJ2-5; D may be TRBD1 or TRBD2 (5 bases each). Trimming removed 7 bases at V and 5 bases at J, with 11 bases between. Germline loops: CDR1 SNHLY, CDR2 FYNNEI. The CDR3 is 12 residues long.

CDR3 protein: CASSSNELTGTYGYTF. CDR3 in DNA: TGTGCCAGCAGTTCCAACGAACTGACAGGGACCTATGGCTACACCTTC. The chain carries TRBV7-8 and TRBJ1-2; 7 nucleotides match TRBD1. This CDR3 is built from 16 residues. The germline CDR1 and CDR2 sequences are SGHVS and FQNEAQ. Trimming at V came to 6 bases and at J to 4 bases, leaving 14 bases not matched to a gene.

The rearrangement uses TRBV11-3 and TRBJ2-1, with TRBD2 matching 14 bases. The CDR3 runs 15 residues. Germline CDR1 SGHNT, CDR2 YENEEA. The trim removed 4 bases at V and 12 bases at J, leaving 8 bases unmatched. As DNA, the CDR3 is TGTGCCAGCAGCTCCGGGACTAGCGGGGGCCGGGTGCAGTTCTTC. Its protein product is CASSSGTSGGRVQFF.

This chain uses TRBV2 with TRBJ1-1; D gene ambiguous. CDR1 is SNHLY, CDR2 FYNNEI, per germline. There are 11 residues in the CDR3. Trimming took off 11 bases at V and 1 base at J, with 8 bases between the two ends. The CDR3 DNA reads as TGTGCCCTCGCGGGGAACACTGAAGCTTTCTTT. Protein product: CALAGNTEAFF.

The V and J genes are TRBV9 and TRBJ1-2; tentative D call: TRBD1 (5 bases). Germline CDR1 and CDR2: SGDLS and YYNGEE. This CDR3 has 12 amino acids. Trimming left V 4 bases short and J 11 bases short, with 15 bases between. The CDR3 reads CASSRQGLTYTF. CDR3 in DNA: TGTGCCAGCAGCCGTCAGGGCCTTACTTACACCTTC.

A note on this clone: The junction does not match germline at one end; this may be a read error. V gene TRBV11-2 combines with J gene TRBJ1-1; D might be TRBD1 (5 bases). CDR1 and CDR2 from the germline V gene are SGHAT and FQNNGV. This CDR3 is 16 amino acids long. The CDR3 spells CAGSPPGLTPNTEAFF. As DNA, the CDR3 is TGTGCCGGCAGCCCTCCGGGACTTACACCGAACACTGAAGCTTTCTTT.

This chain joins TRBV7-2 and TRBJ2-5; 7 nucleotides agree with TRBD1. Trimming cost V 2 bases and J 5 bases; bases outside gene matches: 11. Germline CDR1 reads SGHTA; CDR2 reads FQGNSA. This CDR3 has 16 amino acids. CDR3 sequence: CASSLFSEGAGETQYF. CDR3 bases: TGTGCCAGCAGCTTATTCTCTGAGGGGGCCGGGGAGACCCAGTACTTC.

The chain employs TRBV7-6 and TRBJ2-2; no reliable D call. Germline CDR1 SGHVS, CDR2 FNYEAQ. This CDR3 spans 17 amino acids. Trimming removed 6 bases at V and 2 bases at J, with 19 bases between. The CDR3 sequence is CASSPRPNGDNTGELFF. CDR3 DNA: TGTGCCAGCAGTCCACGCCCCAACGGAGACAACACCGGGGAGCTGTTTTTT.

The V and J genes are TRBV5-6 and TRBJ2-1; weak D call: TRBD1 (5 bases). CDR1 and CDR2 (germline): SGHDT, YYEEEE. CDR3 length equals 12 residues. V lost 5 bases to trimming and J lost 6 bases, with 9 bases between them. CDR3 bases: TGTGCCAGCAGTTATGACAGCAATGAGCAGTTCTTC. Translation gives CASSYDSNEQFF.

This clone has a single count. The chain uses TRBV29-1 and TRBJ2-7; TRBD1 agrees at 8 bases. The V and J ends lost 6 bases and 2 bases, in that order; junction bases with no gene match: 6. Germline lookup yields CDR1 SQVTM and CDR2 ANQGSEA. CDR3 length: 13 amino acids. The CDR3 bases are TGCAGCGTCAGGGGGCAGGTCACCTACGAGCAGTACTTC. This translates into CSVRGQVTYEQYF.

The chain has TRBV4-1 and TRBJ1-6, with 9 bases that match TRBD1. Trimming took 3 bases from V and 9 from J; bases not matched to a gene: 6. Germline CDR1 and CDR2: MGHRA and YSYEKL. The CDR3 has 15 residues. In DNA, the CDR3 is TGCGCCAGCAGCCAGAGGACAGGGGTAAGTTCACCCCTCCACTTT. Its translation: CASSQRTGVSSPLHF.

The chain recombines TRBV7-5 with TRBJ2-7; TRBD2, the table's D call, was not compared with the DNA. TRBV7-5 is classified as a pseudogene. This CDR3 has 10 amino acids. CDR3 sequence (DNA): TGTGCCAGGAGGAGCTCCGAGCAGTACTTC. Its translation is CARRSSEQYF.

The chain is built from TRBV18 and TRBJ2-5, with a tentative D call TRBD2 (5 bases). The germline CDR1 and CDR2 sequences are KGHSH and LQKENI. Trimming removed 2 bases from V and 5 bases from J, with 15 bases in between. This CDR3 contains 15 residues. CDR3 coding DNA: TGTGCCAGCTCACCAACGATCGAATGGGAGGAGACCCAGTACTTC. It encodes CASSPTIEWEETQYF.